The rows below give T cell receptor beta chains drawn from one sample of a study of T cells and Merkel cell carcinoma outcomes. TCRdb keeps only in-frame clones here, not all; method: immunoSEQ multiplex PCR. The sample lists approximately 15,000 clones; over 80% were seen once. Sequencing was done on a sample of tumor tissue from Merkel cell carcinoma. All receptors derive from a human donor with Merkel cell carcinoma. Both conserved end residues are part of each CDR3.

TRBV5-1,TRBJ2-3,CASSLVWITDTQYF
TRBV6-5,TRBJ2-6,CASEGRYGANVLTF
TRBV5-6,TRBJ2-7,CASSPAVDRGRYEQYF
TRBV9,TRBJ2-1,CASSVLGGGYNEQFF
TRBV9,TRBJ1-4,CASSPQGTNEKLFF
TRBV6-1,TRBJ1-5,CASSEGTVSNQPQHF
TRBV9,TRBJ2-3,CASSGGTSPDTQYF
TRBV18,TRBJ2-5,CASSPQGFRETQYF
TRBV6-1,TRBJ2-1,CAVGRDLATGEQFF
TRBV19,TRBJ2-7,CASSIIGAGDEQYF
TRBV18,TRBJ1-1,CASSPPGAGTEAFF
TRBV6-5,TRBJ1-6,CASSYSRNSPLHF
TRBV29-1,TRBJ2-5,CSVEQGSETQYF
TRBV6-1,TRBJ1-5,CASRDSNQPQHF
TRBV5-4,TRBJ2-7,CASSLSGDEQYF
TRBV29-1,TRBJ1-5,CSVRQGEQSQHF
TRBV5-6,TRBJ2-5,CASSFSGEDRETQYF
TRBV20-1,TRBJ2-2,CSAGGTGELFF
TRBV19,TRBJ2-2,CASSRGSGTNTGELFF
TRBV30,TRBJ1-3,CAWTRTASSGNIIYF
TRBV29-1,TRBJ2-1,CSVHRVYNEQFF
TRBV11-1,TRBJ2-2,CASSLGKNTGELFF
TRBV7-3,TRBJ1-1,CASSPGDSYTEAFF
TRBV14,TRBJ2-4,CASSHTDYRHPNIQYF
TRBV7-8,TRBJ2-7,CASSPRTGPFYEQYF
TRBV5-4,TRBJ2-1,CASSLGGGAGGRNEQFF
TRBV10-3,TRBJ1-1,CAISDGGRGLNTEAFF